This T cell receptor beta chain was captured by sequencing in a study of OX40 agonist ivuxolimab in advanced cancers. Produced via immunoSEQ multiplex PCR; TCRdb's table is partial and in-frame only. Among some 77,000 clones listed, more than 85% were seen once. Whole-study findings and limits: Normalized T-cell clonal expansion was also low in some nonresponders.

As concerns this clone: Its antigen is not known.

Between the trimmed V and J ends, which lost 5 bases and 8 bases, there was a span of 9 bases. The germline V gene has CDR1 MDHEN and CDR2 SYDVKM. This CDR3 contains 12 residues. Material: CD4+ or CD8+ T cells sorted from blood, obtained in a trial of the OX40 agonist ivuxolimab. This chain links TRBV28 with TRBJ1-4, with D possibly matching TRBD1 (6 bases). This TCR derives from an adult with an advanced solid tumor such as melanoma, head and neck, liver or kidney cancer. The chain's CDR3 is CASSTGKEKLFF. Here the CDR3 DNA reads TGTGCCAGCAGTACAGGGAAAGAAAAACTGTTTTTT.